Shown below are 14 T cell receptor beta chains from a single sample sequenced in a study of cytomegalovirus exposure and HLA in healthy donors. Both 60 Vbeta primers and 13 Jbeta primers went into the PCR. Only in-frame clones appear in the TCRdb table, and some are missing; sequencing was by immunoSEQ multiplex PCR. The sample holds roughly 150,000 clones, 65% to 80% seen once. Source material: PBMCs. These receptors were taken from a woman in her twenties or thirties in good health and CMV-seronegative.

This clone occurred once. This sequence joins TRBV10-3 and TRBJ1-5, with TRBD1 matching over 8 bases. The germline V gene encodes CDR1 ENHRY and CDR2 SYGVKD. The J segment lost 2 bases and the V segment lost 3 bases, leaving 6 bases of the junction unmatched. This CDR3 region has 16 residues. The CDR3 DNA follows: TGTGCCATCAGTGACCAGGGGGCGCCGGGCAATCAGCCCCAGCATTTT. Protein: CAISDQGAPGNQPQHF.

The chain is built from TRBV5-1 and TRBJ2-3, with a weak D call TRBD1 (5 bases). Trimming took off 4 bases at V and 1 base at J, with 13 bases between the two ends. Germline V CDR1 and CDR2: SGHRS, YFSETQ. CDR3 size: 15 residues. The CDR3 coding sequence is TGCGCCAGCAGCAGGCGGAAACAGGGCACAGATACGCAGTATTTT. It yields the protein CASSRRKQGTDTQYF. Combining the CDR3 with reference TRBV5-1 and TRBJ2-3 gives the whole variable domain KAGVTQTPRYLIKTRGQQVTLSCSPISGHRSVSWYQQTPGQGLQFLFEYFSETQRNKGNFPGRFSGRQFSNSRSEMNVSTLELGDSALYLCASSRRKQGTDTQYFGPGTRLTVL.

The J gene is TRBJ2-5, the V gene TRBV5-1; 8 nucleotides line up with TRBD1. After removal of 4 bases from V and 1 base from J, the junction contained 3 bases not matched to a gene. Germline CDR1 is SGHRS and CDR2 is YFSETQ. The CDR3 has 14 amino acids. CDR3 region: CASSLTGVQETQYF. The CDR3 DNA sequence: TGCGCCAGCAGCCTGACAGGGGTCCAAGAGACCCAGTACTTC.

This rearrangement joins TRBV7-9 to TRBJ1-3; 9 bases agree with TRBD1. CDR1 is SEHNR, CDR2 FQNEAQ, per germline (reference sequence). There are 15 residues in the CDR3. The V segment lost 4 bases and the J segment 3 bases; nucleotides outside the gene matches: 4. CDR3: CASSSTGGFGNTIYF. The CDR3 DNA reads as TGTGCCAGCAGCTCCACAGGGGGCTTTGGAAACACCATATATTTT.

The V call is TRBV19, the J call TRBJ1-2; perhaps TRBD1 as D (6 bases). V was trimmed by 6 bases and J by 7 bases, leaving 21 bases between them. The CDR3 length is 15 residues. Looked up from germline, CDR1 is LNHDA and CDR2 is SQIVND (reference sequence). DNA of the CDR3: TGTGCCAGTAGATTCGACAGGACCCCCTCAAGTGGCTACACCTTC. Its translation: CASRFDRTPSSGYTF. Together with reference TRBV19 and TRBJ1-2, the CDR3 gives the full variable domain: DGGITQSPKYLFRKEGQNVTLSCEQNLNHDAMYWYRQDPGQGLRLIYYSQIVNDFQKGDIAEGYSVSREKKESFPLTVTSAQKNPTAFYLCASRFDRTPSSGYTFGSGTRLTVV.

The CDR3 sequence is CAISVSGSGGTDTQYF. CDR3 bases: TGTGCCATCAGTGTCTCAGGTAGCGGGGGAACAGATACGCAGTATTTT. This chain uses TRBV10-3 with TRBJ2-3; TRBD2 matches at 9 bases. The CDR3 is made up of 16 amino acids. Germline V gene data show CDR1 as ENHRY and CDR2 as SYGVKD. Trimming at V came to 4 bases and at J to 3 bases, leaving 8 bases not matched to a gene.

In regard to this clone: The junction shows a germline mismatch at one end, possibly a read error. CDR3 amino acids: CSSSLTGGAADTQYF. The CDR3 DNA is TGTTCCAGCAGCTTAACGGGGGGGGCGGCGGATACGCAGTATTTT. V is TRBV7-3 and J is TRBJ2-3; TRBD2 agrees at 8 bases. This CDR3 region has 15 residues. The germline CDR1 and CDR2 sequences are SGHTA and FQGTGA.

Notes on this clone: At the DNA level, this CDR3 is encoded by other sequences in the same sample as well. This chain uses TRBV7-2 with TRBJ1-5; possibly TRBD1 for D (6 bases). The CDR3 has 14 residues. Germline-derived CDR1 and CDR2 are SGHTA and FQGNSA. V lost 5 bases and J lost 1, with 9 bases in between. DNA for the CDR3: TGTGCCAGCAGCCGGCAGGGGAGCAATCAGCCCCAGCATTTT. Its protein is CASSRQGSNQPQHF.

The V call is TRBV5-1, the J call TRBJ2-1; 13 nucleotides align to TRBD2. CDR3 length: 15 amino acids. Germline assignment: CDR1 SGHRS and CDR2 YFSETQ. Unmatched junction bases numbered 5, after V lost 4 bases and J lost 7 bases. Here the CDR3 reads CASSPGLAGANEQFF. As DNA, the CDR3 is TGCGCCAGCAGCCCCGGACTAGCGGGGGCTAATGAGCAGTTCTTC.

This chain's CDR3 is CASSRDRGLNQPQHF. The CDR3 DNA is TGTGCCAGCAGCCGGGACAGGGGGCTCAATCAGCCCCAGCATTTT. This chain joins TRBV11-2 and TRBJ1-5; TRBD1 matches at 12 bases. V gave up 5 bases and J gave up 3 bases; unmatched junction bases: 2. The CDR3 has 15 residues. Germline V gives CDR1 SGHAT, CDR2 FQNNGV.

CDR3 protein: CASSLSVISTDTQYF. The CDR3 DNA reads TGTGCCAGCAGCCTTAGCGTTATAAGCACAGATACGCAGTATTTT. This chain joins TRBV14 and TRBJ2-3; D is possibly TRBD2 (5 bases). Germline V gives CDR1 SGHDN, CDR2 FVKESK. CDR3 length: 15 residues. V dropped 4 bases and J dropped 0 bases, with 11 bases sitting between them.

J is TRBJ2-2 and V is TRBV2; the D is unclear. Germline CDR1 reads SNHLY; CDR2 reads FYNNEI. V was shortened by 3 bases and J by 7 bases, with 9 bases between the two germline ends. CDR3 length: 13 amino acids. CDR3 nucleotides: TGTGCCAGCAGTGAGGCGGTTGGCGGGGAGCTGTTTTTT. Its translation: CASSEAVGGELFF.

The J gene is TRBJ2-1, the V gene TRBV6-1, with D uncertain. The CDR3 length is 13 residues. The germline CDR1 and CDR2 sequences are MNHNS and SASEGT. V was pared by 3 bases and J by 10 bases, with 13 bases between. CDR3 residues: CASSEAVAGEQFF. DNA for the CDR3: TGTGCCAGCAGTGAGGCTGTGGCAGGCGAGCAGTTCTTC.

The sample holds a few counts of this clone. This rearrangement joins TRBV6-1 to TRBJ1-5, with a weak D call TRBD1 (5 bases). Germline V CDR1 and CDR2: MNHNS, SASEGT. The V gene lost 4 bases and the J gene lost 5 bases, with 18 bases spanning the gap. CDR3 length: 16 amino acids. DNA of the CDR3: TGTGCCAGCAGTGTACACTCAGGGAGGCAGGATCAGCCCCAGCATTTT. Amino acid sequence: CASSVHSGRQDQPQHF.